This record looks at one TCR beta chain sequence and its context. The antigen is unknown. The data derive from a study of cytomegalovirus exposure and HLA in healthy donors. Per the germline V gene, CDR1 is LNHDA and CDR2 is SQIVND (reference sequence). The CDR3 consists of 18 residues. Between the trimmed V and J ends, which lost 5 bases and 0 bases, there was a span of 20 bases. PCR amplification relied on 60 Vbeta primers (plus 13 Jbeta primers). TCRdb's copy holds only in-frame clones and misses some; the assay was immunoSEQ multiplex PCR. The table lists roughly 200,000 clones, under 70% of them singletons. Study conclusions and caveats: Per a later analysis, HLA-associated TCR beta chains showed more clonal expansion than other, equally common TCR beta chains.

The sample comprised PBMCs. The receptor's source is a man between 35 and 55 years old in good health and CMV-seropositive. The chain employs TRBV19 and TRBJ2-4, with TRBD2 as a possible D gene (6 bases). CDR3 DNA: TGTGCCAGTAGTGACCGGGGCACCGGGACTTTAGCCAAAAACATTCAGTACTTC. This encodes CASSDRGTGTLAKNIQYF.